This is a list of T cell receptor beta chains from one sample in a study of graft-versus-host responses after intestinal transplantation. For these receptors, no antigen is known. Clones were read by immunoSEQ multiplex PCR, and TCRdb kept only the in-frame ones, dropping some. The table lists tens of thousands of clones, roughly four fifths of them singletons. Specimen: unstimulated CD8+ T cells sorted from spleen or lymph node cells, collected before intestinal transplant. The receptor set was obtained from a human donor who received an intestinal transplant. CDR3s include the opening cysteine and the closing phenylalanine or tryptophan. The D gene is left open where the match is weak. The listing skips clone size in some rows; elsewhere it reads once, few, many or a size class.

TRBJ1-2,13,TRBV6-6,-,-,CASSREFHYGYTF,TGTGCCAGCAGTCGAGAGTTTCACTATGGCTACACCTTC
TRBJ1-5,12,TRBV7-8,once,-,CASSLDNQPQHF,TGTGCCAGCAGCTTAGATAATCAGCCCCAGCATTTT
TRBJ1-1,16,TRBV7-9,-,-,CASSLALGGSNTEAFF,TGTGCCAGCAGCTTAGCGCTCGGGGGCTCGAACACTGAAGCTTTCTTT
TRBJ2-7,15,TRBV15,once,-,CATSRDSDSYYEQYF,TGTGCCACCAGCAGAGACAGCGACTCCTACTACGAGCAGTACTTC
TRBJ2-7,14,TRBV5-3,-,-,CARSLEMEEPEQYF,TGTGCCAGAAGCTTGGAGATGGAGGAACCCGAGCAGTACTTC
TRBJ2-2,16,TRBV5-6,-,TRBD2,CASSAGTSGNTGELFF,TGTGCCAGCAGCGCCGGGACTAGCGGGAACACCGGGGAGCTGTTTTTT
TRBJ2-3,16,TRBV6-5,-,TRBD2,CASSSLAGARGDTQYF,TGTGCCAGCAGTTCCTTAGCGGGGGCCAGGGGGGATACGCAGTATTTT
TRBJ2-2,14,TRBV2,-,-,CASSITENTGELFF,TGTGCCAGCAGTATAACAGAGAACACCGGGGAGCTGTTTTTT
TRBJ2-3,16,TRBV27,-,-,CASSLSGSAIIDTQYF,TGTGCCAGCAGTTTATCGGGATCGGCCATTATCGATACGCAGTATTTT
TRBJ2-3,12,TRBV29-1,-,-,CSVATITDTQYF,TGCAGCGTTGCGACTATCACAGATACGCAGTATTTT
TRBJ2-1,15,TRBV6-5,-,TRBD2,CASSSSGTSYNEQFF,TGTGCCAGCAGCAGTAGCGGGACCTCCTACAATGAGCAGTTCTTC
TRBJ2-2,15,TRBV5-1,-,TRBD1,CASSLKTGGGGELFF,TGCGCCAGCAGCCTAAAGACAGGGGGGGGCGGGGAGCTGTTTTTT
TRBJ1-1,15,TRBV5-1,-,TRBD1,CASSLSQGGNTEAFF,TGCGCCAGCAGCTTGTCTCAGGGGGGGAACACTGAAGCTTTCTTT
TRBJ1-6,15,TRBV7-9,-,-,CASSLVQGLNSPLHF,TGTGCCAGCAGCTTAGTCCAGGGTCTTAATTCACCCCTCCACTTT
TRBJ1-2,13,TRBV27,-,TRBD1,CASSLPGGYGYTF,TGTGCCAGCAGTTTACCAGGGGGGTATGGCTACACCTTC
TRBJ2-7,14,TRBV11-2,-,-,CASSLEGIPYEQYF,TGTGCCAGCAGCTTAGAGGGGATTCCCTACGAGCAGTACTTC
TRBJ2-3,17,TRBV2,-,-,CASSEVVGKMGTDTQYF,TGTGCCAGCAGTGAAGTTGTAGGGAAAATGGGGACAGATACGCAGTATTTT
TRBJ2-5,15,TRBV27,-,-,CASSLAWGSWETQYF,TGTGCCAGCAGTTTGGCCTGGGGTAGCTGGGAGACCCAGTACTTC
TRBJ2-2,15,TRBV7-2,-,TRBD2,CASSQGLANTGELFF,TGTGCCAGCAGCCAGGGACTAGCAAACACCGGGGAGCTGTTTTTT
TRBJ2-7,15,TRBV4-1,-,TRBD1,CASSHLGQGSYEQYF,TGCGCCAGCAGCCATTTGGGACAGGGGTCCTACGAGCAGTACTTC
TRBJ1-2,17,TRBV7-6,-,TRBD1,CASSLALRTGGNYGYTF,TGTGCCAGCAGCTTAGCGCTAAGGACAGGGGGCAACTATGGCTACACCTTC
TRBJ2-5,12,TRBV6-6,-,-,CASSFPGETQYF,TGTGCCAGCAGTTTTCCCGGAGAGACCCAGTACTTC
TRBJ1-2,16,TRBV4-1,-,-,CASSQERGPGGYGYTF,TGCGCCAGCAGCCAAGAACGGGGGCCCGGCGGCTATGGCTACACCTTC
TRBJ1-1,16,TRBV28,-,TRBD1,CASTPFLTGSNTEAFF,TGTGCCAGCACCCCTTTCCTGACAGGGTCGAACACTGAAGCTTTCTTT
TRBJ2-7,13,TRBV5-6,once,-,CASSWTAGYEQYF,TGTGCCAGCAGCTGGACGGCCGGCTACGAGCAGTACTTC
TRBJ1-1,14,TRBV29-1,-,-,CSVNPGEENTEAFF,TGCAGCGTTAACCCAGGGGAAGAGAACACTGAAGCTTTCTTT
TRBJ2-1,19,TRBV5-1,-,TRBD2,CASSLGQGLAGGPGNEQFF,TGCGCCAGCAGCCTAGGACAGGGACTAGCGGGAGGGCCTGGCAATGAGCAGTTCTTC